This T cell receptor (beta chain) was observed in a study of cytotoxic CD8 clonotypes in ibrutinib-treated CLL. Between the trimmed V and J ends, which lost 4 bases and 7 bases, there was a span of 19 bases. CDR1 MGHRA and CDR2 YSYEKL come from the germline V gene. This CDR3 region has 15 residues. Target depth was 1 in 200,000 to 1 in 1 million T cells, about 10x per clonotype. Repertoires were generated with immunoSEQ multiplex PCR, while TCRdb's copy carries only in-frame clones and drops some. The data show some 200,000 clones, with more than 65% seen just once and 5.9% held by the top ten. V gene TRBV4-1 combines with J gene TRBJ1-2, with D perhaps matching TRBD1 (6 bases). This receptor was obtained from a human donor with chronic lymphocytic leukemia. The source was PBMCs, collected after 12 months of ibrutinib treatment. The CDR3 reads CASSPPSRDTGGYTF. Written as DNA, the CDR3 is TGCGCCAGCAGCCCCCCATCCCGGGACACCGGTGGCTACACCTTC.